What follows describes a single TCR beta chain. This clonotype has only a few counts. Its recognized antigen is unknown. Per-base qualities were not stored, and no clone one base away is much larger. These data originate in a study of blood T cells in healthy people across ages (dated by TCRdb to the mid-2010s). The study in broad terms: In model experiments, template switching captured roughly one uniquely barcoded TCR beta cDNA molecule for every two T cells. Using deep sequencing normalized with unique cDNA molecular identifiers, the study measured how TCR beta repertoire diversity changes with age. Donors were grouped into four age groups: young (average 16 years), middle-aged (about 38), aged (about 60) and long-lived (about 89). To avoid experimental bias, donors of different ages were randomly spread across the sequencing lanes. Two additional independent replicas of 1 million unique cDNA reads from the same blood draw were analyzed for two donors (one aged 18 to 29 and one aged 80 or older). Overall study outcomes, separate from this receptor: Because donor CMV infection status was unknown, age-related changes in expanded clonotypes were potentially confounded. There was a strong correlation between observed TCR beta diversity and the percentage of naive T cells measured by flow cytometry. Compared with the aged group, the long-lived group had more naive CD4+ T cells, fewer expanded clones and increased TCR diversity, a pattern suggesting age selection. Because profiling used bulk unsorted PBMCs, naive and antigen-experienced compartments could not be compared conclusively. Estimates of total diversity based on one million sequenced T cells were regarded as lower bounds and as underestimates. Observed TCR beta diversity per million T cells fell roughly linearly with age, and a significant reduction was already apparent by age roughly 41.

From the cysteine through the phenylalanine, the CDR3 covers 17 amino acids. Only the CDR3 part of the read is kept: 51 bases, read in frame from the first base. From the germline V gene, CDR1 is SGHDT and CDR2 is YYEEEE. V lost 1 base and J lost 1 base; the stretch between them is 17 bases long. Donors were approximately 42 systemically healthy Caucasian individuals from Russia aged 6 to 90 years. Approximately 10 milliliters of peripheral blood were collected from each donor into EDTA-treated Vacutainer tubes. Ficoll-Paque density-gradient centrifugation was used to isolate PBMCs, with at least 7 million per sample. Total RNA was extracted from PBMCs with Trizol reagent, with at least 6 micrograms obtained per sample. Naive CD45RAhigh/CD27high T cell percentages were measured by flow cytometry on a PBMC aliquot from every donor. The library was prepared using 5' RACE. Sequencing took place on an Illumina HiSeq 2500. A second 7 to 11 cycle PCR used a sample-barcoded 5' primer and a J-beta primer mix. A unique molecular identifier was introduced onto each TCR beta cDNA molecule by a template-switch 5' adaptor carrying 12 random nucleotides. Each sample yielded at least 3 million CDR3-containing paired-end reads. First-strand cDNA was synthesized from all RNA with the Mint cDNA synthesis kit, primed by a TRBC-specific oligonucleotide. Following uracil-DNA glycosylase treatment, all cDNA underwent a first 18-cycle PCR with the universal primers M1SS and BC2_uni_R. The original pipeline was this. Normalization of each sample was performed by random selection of 1 million high-quality reads, each carrying a distinct molecular identifier. Reads with shared molecular identifiers were discarded instead of being binned into consensus sequences. MiTCR, set to a Q25 quality threshold and the strictest error-elimination algorithm, was used for CDR3 identification, clonotype clustering and error correction. A nonparametric unseen species model with Euler transformation was used to estimate a lower bound on total TCR beta diversity. TCRdb took the public reads, trimmed them with fastp at Q25, ran MiXCR for clone calling and kept in-frame beta chains. Rows merge per CDR3 protein into single entries with the most common DNA and genes. These V and J calls originate from TCRdb's pipeline instead of the authors' own analysis. The sample table holds some 320,000 distinct CDR3 sequences, of which roughly a quarter were seen once. 29% of the sample is held by the ten biggest clonotypes.

The clonotype comes from a woman between 70 and 85 years old in good health. The sample consisted of blood. The sequence links TRBV5-6 to TRBJ2-5; 6 matching bases give a weak D call of TRBD1. The bases are TGTGCCAGCAGCTTGACCCTCGGGACAACCTCCCAAGAGACCCAGTACTTC. The encoded protein is CASSLTLGTTSQETQYF.